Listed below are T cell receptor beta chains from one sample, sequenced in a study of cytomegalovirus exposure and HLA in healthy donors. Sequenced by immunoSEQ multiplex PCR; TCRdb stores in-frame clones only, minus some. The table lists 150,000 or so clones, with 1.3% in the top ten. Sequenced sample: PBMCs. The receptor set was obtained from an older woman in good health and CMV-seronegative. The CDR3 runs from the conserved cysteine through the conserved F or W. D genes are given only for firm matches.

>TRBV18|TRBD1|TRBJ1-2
CASSPGQGNYGYTF
TGTGCCAGCTCACCTGGACAGGGGAACTATGGCTACACCTTC
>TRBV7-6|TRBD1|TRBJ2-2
CASSSYRGTGELFF
TGTGCCAGCAGCTCCTACAGGGGAACCGGGGAGCTGTTTTTT
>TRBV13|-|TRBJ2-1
CASSAEGEQFF
TGTGCCAGCAGCGCGGAGGGTGAGCAGTTCTTC
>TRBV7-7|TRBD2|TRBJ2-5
CASSPSGGAGETQYF
TGTGCCAGCAGCCCTAGCGGGGGGGCGGGAGAGACCCAGTACTTC
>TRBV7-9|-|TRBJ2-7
CASSGPTQGSGFYEQYF
TGTGCCAGCAGCGGACCCACACAGGGAAGCGGATTCTACGAGCAGTACTTC
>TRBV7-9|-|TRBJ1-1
CASSLGAWEAFF
TGTGCCAGCAGTTTAGGGGCGTGGGAAGCTTTCTTT
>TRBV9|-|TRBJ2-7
CASSVGGGDEQYF
TGTGCCAGCAGCGTAGGTGGAGGTGACGAGCAGTACTTC
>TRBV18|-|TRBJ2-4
CASSLDSKNIQYF
TGTGCCAGCTCACTCGACAGTAAAAACATTCAGTACTTC
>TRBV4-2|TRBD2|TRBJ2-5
CASSPGNSGRGQETQYF
TGTGCCAGCAGCCCCGGAAATTCGGGGAGGGGCCAAGAGACCCAGTACTTC
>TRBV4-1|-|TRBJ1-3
CASSQREFGNTIYF
TGCGCCAGCAGCCAGAGGGAATTCGGAAACACCATATATTTT
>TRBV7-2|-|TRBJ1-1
CASSPSADSKNTEAFF
TGTGCCAGCAGCCCTTCCGCGGACAGCAAGAACACTGAAGCTTTCTTT
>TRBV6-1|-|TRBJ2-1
CASSEPDSSYNEQFF
TGTGCCAGCAGTGAACCCGATAGCTCCTACAATGAGCAGTTCTTC
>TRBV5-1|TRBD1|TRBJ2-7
CASSHILGQRAYEQYF
TGCGCCAGCAGTCATATTTTGGGACAGCGAGCCTACGAGCAGTACTTC
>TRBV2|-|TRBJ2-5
CASSVVGGTQYF
TGTGCCAGCAGTGTTGTGGGGGGGACCCAGTACTTC
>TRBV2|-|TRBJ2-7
CASSGSGTPYEQYF
TGTGCCAGCAGTGGATCCGGGACTCCCTACGAGCAGTACTTC
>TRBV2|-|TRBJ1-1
CASTPRGWNTEAFF
TGTGCCAGCACCCCCCGGGGGTGGAACACTGAAGCTTTCTTT
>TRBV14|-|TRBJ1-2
CASSQGTDIAYGYTF
TGTGCCAGCAGCCAAGGTACCGACATTGCTTATGGCTACACCTTC
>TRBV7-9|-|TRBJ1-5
CASSPPGNQPQHF
TGTGCCAGCAGCCCCCCAGGGAATCAGCCCCAGCATTTT
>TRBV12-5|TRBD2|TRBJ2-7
CARGTSGRFSQYF
TGTGCTAGGGGGACTAGCGGGAGGTTCTCGCAGTACTTC
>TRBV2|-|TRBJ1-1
CASSDGSRGTEAFF
TGTGCCAGCAGTGATGGCTCTCGCGGCACTGAAGCTTTCTTT
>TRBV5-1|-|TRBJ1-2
CASSLTASGGYTF
TGCGCCAGCAGCTTGACGGCCTCGGGAGGCTACACCTTC
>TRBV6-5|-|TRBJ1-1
CASSSLRITEAFF
TGTGCCAGCAGTTCCCTCAGGATCACTGAAGCTTTCTTT